At least ten counts were recorded for the clone carrying this T cell receptor beta chain. Its antigen is still unknown. MiXCR was run by TCRdb on the reads, yielding one entry per CDR3 protein. The sample records about 490,000 distinct CDR3 sequences, approximately 15% being singletons. This sample is drawn from a study of T cell repertoires in cytomegalovirus infection. Across the study: Carrying CMV and the relevant HLA type showed in public TCR beta signatures.

Study-level findings and limits: CMV-specific HLA-C-restricted TCR beta clonotypes dominated the ex vivo response. Carriers of CMV plus the relevant HLA were identified by cumulative public TCR beta family frequency.

CDR1 and CDR2 (germline): SGHAT, FQNNGV. CDR3 length equals 13 residues. Trimming took 8 bases from V and 7 from J, leaving 14 bases between them. This rearrangement joins TRBV11-2 to TRBJ1-4; a possible D gene is TRBD1 (5 bases). This TCR derives from a human donor in good health (CMV status not recorded). Some clones in this sample may be carry-over from other donors' samples. Material for sequencing was CD8+ T cells from PBMCs. In nucleotides, the CDR3 is TGTGCCAGCGAGGGGATCCGTGCTGAAAAACTGTTTTTT. Protein product: CASEGIRAEKLFF.